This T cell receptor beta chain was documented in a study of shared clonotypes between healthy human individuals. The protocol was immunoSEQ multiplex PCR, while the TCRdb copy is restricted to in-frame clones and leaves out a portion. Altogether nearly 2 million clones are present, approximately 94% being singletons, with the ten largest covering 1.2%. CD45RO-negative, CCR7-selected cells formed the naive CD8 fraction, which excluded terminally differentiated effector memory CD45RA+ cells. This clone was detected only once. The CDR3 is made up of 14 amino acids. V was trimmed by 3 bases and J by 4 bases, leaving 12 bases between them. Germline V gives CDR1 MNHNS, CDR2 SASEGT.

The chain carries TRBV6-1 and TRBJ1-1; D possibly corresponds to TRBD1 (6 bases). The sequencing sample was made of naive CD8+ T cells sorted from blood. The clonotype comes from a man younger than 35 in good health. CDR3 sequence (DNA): TGTGCCAGCAGTGATGGTCAGGGGTTCACTGAAGCTTTCTTT. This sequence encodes CASSDGQGFTEAFF.